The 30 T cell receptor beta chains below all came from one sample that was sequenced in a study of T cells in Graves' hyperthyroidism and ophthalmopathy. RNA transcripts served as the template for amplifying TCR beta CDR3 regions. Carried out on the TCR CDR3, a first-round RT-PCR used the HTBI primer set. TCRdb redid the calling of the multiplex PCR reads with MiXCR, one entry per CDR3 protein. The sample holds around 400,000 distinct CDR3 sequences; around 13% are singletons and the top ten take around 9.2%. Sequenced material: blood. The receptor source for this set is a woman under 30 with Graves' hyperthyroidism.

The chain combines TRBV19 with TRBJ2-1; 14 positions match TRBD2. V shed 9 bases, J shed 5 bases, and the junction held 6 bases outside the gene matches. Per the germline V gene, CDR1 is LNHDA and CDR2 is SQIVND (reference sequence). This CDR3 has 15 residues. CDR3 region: CASTGTSGSDNEQFF. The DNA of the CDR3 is TGTGCCAGCACCGGGACTAGCGGGAGCGACAATGAGCAGTTCTTC.

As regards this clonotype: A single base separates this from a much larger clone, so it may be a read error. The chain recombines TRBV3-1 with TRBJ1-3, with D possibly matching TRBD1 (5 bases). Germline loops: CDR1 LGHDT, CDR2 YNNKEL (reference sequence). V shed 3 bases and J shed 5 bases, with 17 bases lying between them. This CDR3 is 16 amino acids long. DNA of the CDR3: TGTGCCAGCAGCCACTCACCGGGGACTTTAAGAAACACCATATATTTT. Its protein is CASSHSPGTLRNTIYF.

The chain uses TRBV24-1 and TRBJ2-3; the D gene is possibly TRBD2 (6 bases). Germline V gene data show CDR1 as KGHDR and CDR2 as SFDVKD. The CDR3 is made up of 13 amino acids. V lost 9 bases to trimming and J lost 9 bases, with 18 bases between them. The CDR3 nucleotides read TGTGCCACCGCGGGACTGCTTGGGTTAACGCAGTATTTT. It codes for CATAGLLGLTQYF.

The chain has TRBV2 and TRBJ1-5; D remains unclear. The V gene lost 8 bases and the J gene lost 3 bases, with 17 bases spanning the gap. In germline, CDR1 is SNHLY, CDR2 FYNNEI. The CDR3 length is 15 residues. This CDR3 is CASSPGDTPNQPQHF. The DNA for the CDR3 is TGTGCCAGCTCACCAGGCGACACTCCCAATCAGCCCCAGCATTTT.

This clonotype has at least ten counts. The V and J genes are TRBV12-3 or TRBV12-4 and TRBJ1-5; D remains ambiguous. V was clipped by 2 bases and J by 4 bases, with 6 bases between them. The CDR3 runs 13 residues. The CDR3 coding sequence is TGTGCCAGCAGTTTAACCTCGAATCAGCCCCAGCATTTT. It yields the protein CASSLTSNQPQHF.

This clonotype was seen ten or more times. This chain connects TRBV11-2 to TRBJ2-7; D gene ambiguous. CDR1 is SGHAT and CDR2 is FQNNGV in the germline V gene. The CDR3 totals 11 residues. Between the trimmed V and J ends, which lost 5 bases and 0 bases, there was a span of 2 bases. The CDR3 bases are TGTGCCAGCAGCGTCTCCTACGAGCAGTACTTC. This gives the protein CASSVSYEQYF.

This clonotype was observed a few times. In DNA, the CDR3 is TGTGCCAGCAGACAAAATCAGGGGGATACTGAAGCTTTCTTT. Its protein is CASRQNQGDTEAFF. The V gene is TRBV6-1, the J gene TRBJ1-1, with TRBD1 matching over 7 bases. Germline trimming cut 6 bases from V and 5 bases from J; bases unmatched to any gene: 9. CDR1 is MNHNS and CDR2 is SASEGT in the germline V gene. CDR3 size: 14 residues.

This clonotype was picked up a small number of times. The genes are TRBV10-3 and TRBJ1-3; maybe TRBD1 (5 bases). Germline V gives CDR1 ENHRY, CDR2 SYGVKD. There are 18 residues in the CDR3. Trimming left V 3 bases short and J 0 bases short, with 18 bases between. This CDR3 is CAISDFPGRVISGNTIYF. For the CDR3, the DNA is TGTGCCATCAGTGATTTCCCGGGACGGGTTATCTCTGGAAACACCATATATTTT.

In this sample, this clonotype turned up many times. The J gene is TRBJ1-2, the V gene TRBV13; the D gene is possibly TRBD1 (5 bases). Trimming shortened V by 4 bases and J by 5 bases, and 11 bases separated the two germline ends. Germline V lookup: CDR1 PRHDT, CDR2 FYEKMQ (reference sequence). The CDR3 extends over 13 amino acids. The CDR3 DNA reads TGTGCCAGCAGCTCGACAGCGATTTATGGCTACACCTTC. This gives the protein CASSSTAIYGYTF.

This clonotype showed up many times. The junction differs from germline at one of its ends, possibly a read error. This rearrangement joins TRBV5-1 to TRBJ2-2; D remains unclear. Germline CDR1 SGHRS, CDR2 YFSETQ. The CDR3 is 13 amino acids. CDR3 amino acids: CASSLAGTGELFF. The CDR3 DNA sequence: TGTGCCAGCAGTTTAGCAGGCACCGGGGAGCTGTTTTTT.

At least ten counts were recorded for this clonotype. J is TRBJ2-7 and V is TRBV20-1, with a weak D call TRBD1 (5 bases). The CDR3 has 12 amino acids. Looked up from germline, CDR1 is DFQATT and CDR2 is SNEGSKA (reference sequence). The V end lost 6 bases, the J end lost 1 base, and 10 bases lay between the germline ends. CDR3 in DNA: TGCAGTGCGAACAGGCAATCCTACGAGCAGTACTTC. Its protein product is CSANRQSYEQYF.

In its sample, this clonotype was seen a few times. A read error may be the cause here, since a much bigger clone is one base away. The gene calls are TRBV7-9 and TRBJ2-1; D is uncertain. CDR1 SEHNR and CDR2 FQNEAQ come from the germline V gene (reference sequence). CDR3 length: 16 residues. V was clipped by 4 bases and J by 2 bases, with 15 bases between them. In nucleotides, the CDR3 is TGTGCCAGCAGCTCGAACACTGGTGCGACCTACAATGAGCAGTTCTTC. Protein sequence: CASSSNTGATYNEQFF.

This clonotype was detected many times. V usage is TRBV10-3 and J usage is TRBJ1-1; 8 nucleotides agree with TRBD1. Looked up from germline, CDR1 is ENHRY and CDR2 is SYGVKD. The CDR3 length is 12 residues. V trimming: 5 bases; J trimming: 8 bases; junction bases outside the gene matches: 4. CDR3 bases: TGTGCCATCAGTTACACAGGGGGAGAAGCTTTCTTT. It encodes CAISYTGGEAFF.

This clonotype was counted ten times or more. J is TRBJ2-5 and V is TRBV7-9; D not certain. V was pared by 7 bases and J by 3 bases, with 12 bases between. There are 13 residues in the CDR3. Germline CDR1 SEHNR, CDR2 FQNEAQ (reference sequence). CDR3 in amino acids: CASTNAEEETQYF. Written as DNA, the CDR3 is TGTGCCAGCACAAATGCCGAGGAAGAGACCCAGTACTTC.

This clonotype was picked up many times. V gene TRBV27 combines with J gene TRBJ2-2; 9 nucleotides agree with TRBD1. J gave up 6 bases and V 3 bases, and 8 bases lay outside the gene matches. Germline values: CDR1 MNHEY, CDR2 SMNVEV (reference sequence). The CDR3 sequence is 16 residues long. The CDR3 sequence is CASSFWDRVGSGELFF. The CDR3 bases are TGTGCCAGCAGTTTTTGGGACAGGGTTGGGTCCGGGGAGCTGTTTTTT.

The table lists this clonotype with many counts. CDR3 sequence reads: CASSLEGQNTEAFF. The CDR3 DNA reads as TGTGCCAGCAGCTTAGAGGGACAGAACACTGAAGCTTTCTTT. V is TRBV11-2 and J is TRBJ1-1, with D possibly matching TRBD1 (6 bases). This CDR3 is built from 14 residues. Germline V gene sequence: CDR1 SGHAT, CDR2 FQNNGV. Trimming stripped 0 bases from V and 1 base from J, with 6 bases between.

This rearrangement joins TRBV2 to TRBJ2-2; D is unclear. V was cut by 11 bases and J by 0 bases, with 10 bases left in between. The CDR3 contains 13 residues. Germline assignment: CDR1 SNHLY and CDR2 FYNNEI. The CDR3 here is CAGTTANTGELFF. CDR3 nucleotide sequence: TGTGCCGGTACGACGGCGAACACCGGGGAGCTGTTTTTT.

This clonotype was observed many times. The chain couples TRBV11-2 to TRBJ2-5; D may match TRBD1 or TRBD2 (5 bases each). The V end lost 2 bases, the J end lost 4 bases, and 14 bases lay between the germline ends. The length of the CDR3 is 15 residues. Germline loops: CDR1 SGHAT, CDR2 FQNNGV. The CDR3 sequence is CASSLRANGAETQYF. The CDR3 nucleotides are TGTGCCAGCAGCTTACGGGCAAACGGGGCAGAGACCCAGTACTTC.

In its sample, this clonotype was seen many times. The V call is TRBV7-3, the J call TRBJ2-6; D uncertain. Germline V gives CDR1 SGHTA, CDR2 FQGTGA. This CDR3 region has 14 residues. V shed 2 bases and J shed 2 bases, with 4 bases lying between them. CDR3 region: CASSLVTGANVLTF. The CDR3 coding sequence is TGTGCCAGCAGCTTAGTAACTGGGGCCAACGTCCTGACTTTC. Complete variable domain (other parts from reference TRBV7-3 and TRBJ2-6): GAGVSQTPSNKVTEKGKYVELRCDPISGHTALYWYRQSLGQGPEFLIYFQGTGAADDSGLPNDRFFAVRPEGSVSTLKIQRTERGDSAVYLCASSLVTGANVLTFGAGSRLTVL.

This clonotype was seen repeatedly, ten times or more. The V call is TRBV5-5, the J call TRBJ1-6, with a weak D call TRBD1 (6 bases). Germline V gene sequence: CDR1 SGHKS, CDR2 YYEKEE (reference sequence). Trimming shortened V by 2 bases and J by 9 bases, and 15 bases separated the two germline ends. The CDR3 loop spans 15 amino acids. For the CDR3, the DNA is TGTGCCAGCAGCTTTAGACAGGCCCCCGGTTCACCCCTCCACTTT. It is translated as CASSFRQAPGSPLHF.

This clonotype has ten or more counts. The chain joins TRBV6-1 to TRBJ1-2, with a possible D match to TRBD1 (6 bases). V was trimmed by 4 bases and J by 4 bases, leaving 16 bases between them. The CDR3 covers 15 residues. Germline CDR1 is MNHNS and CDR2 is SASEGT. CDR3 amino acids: CASSGKQGAIYGYTF. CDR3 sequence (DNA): TGTGCCAGCAGTGGAAAACAGGGAGCAATCTATGGCTACACCTTC.

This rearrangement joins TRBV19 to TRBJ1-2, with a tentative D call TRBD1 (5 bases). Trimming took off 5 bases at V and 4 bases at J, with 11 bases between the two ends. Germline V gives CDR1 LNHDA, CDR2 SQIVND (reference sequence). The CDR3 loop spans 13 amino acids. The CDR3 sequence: CASSGDQGYGYTF. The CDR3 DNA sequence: TGTGCCAGTAGTGGGGACCAGGGCTATGGCTACACCTTC. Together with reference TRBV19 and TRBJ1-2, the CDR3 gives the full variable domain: DGGITQSPKYLFRKEGQNVTLSCEQNLNHDAMYWYRQDPGQGLRLIYYSQIVNDFQKGDIAEGYSVSREKKESFPLTVTSAQKNPTAFYLCASSGDQGYGYTFGSGTRLTVV.

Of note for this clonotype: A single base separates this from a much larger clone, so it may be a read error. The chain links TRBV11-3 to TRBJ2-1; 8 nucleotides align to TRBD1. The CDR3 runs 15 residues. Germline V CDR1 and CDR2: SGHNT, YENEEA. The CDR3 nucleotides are TGTGCCAGCGGCTTGACAGGGGTTGAGGTCAATGAGCAGTTCTTC. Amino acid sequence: CASGLTGVEVNEQFF.

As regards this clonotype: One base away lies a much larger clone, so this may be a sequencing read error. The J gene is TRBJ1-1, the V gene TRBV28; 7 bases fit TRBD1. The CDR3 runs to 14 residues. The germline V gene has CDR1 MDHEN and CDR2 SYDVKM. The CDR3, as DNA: TGTGCCCGCAGCCAGACAGGGACTTACACTGAAGCTTTCTTT. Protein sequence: CARSQTGTYTEAFF. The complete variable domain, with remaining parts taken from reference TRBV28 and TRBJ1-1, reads DVKVTQSSRYLVKRTGEKVFLECVQDMDHENMFWYRQDPGLGLRLIYFSYDVKMKEKGDIPEGYSVSREKKERFSLILESASTNQTSMYLCARSQTGTYTEAFFGQGTRLTVV.

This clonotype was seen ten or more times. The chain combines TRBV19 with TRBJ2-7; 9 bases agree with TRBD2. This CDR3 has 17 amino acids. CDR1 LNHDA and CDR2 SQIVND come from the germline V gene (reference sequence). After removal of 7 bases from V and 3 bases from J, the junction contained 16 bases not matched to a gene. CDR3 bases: TGTGCCAGTACCAATAACCGGCAAGCGGGAGGCCACTACGAGCAGTACTTC. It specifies CASTNNRQAGGHYEQYF.

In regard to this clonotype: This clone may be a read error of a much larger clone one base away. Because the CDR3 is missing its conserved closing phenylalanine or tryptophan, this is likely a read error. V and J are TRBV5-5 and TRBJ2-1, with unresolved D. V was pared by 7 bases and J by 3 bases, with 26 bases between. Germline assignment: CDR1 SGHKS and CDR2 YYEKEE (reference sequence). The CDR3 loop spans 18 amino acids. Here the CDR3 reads CASHRVRNTNSVYNEQFS. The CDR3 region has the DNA TGTGCCAGCCATCGGGTGCGAAATACCAATTCTGTCTACAATGAGCAGTTCTCC.

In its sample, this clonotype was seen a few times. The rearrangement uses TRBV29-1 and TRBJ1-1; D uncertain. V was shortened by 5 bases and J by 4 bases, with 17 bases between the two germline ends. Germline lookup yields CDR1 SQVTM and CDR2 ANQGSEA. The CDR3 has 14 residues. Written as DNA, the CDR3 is TGCAGCGTTCCGCCCCGGGCCCAGAGCACTGAAGCTTTCTTT. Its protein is CSVPPRAQSTEAFF.

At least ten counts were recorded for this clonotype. The CDR3 DNA reads as TGTGCCAGCTCACCTACTATGGACGGCTACACCTTC. Amino acids: CASSPTMDGYTF. The chain uses TRBV18 and TRBJ1-2, with unresolved D. Germline loops: CDR1 KGHSH, CDR2 LQKENI. The CDR3 runs to 12 residues. V lost 3 bases to trimming and J lost 8 bases, with 10 bases between them.

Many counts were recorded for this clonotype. The CDR3 sequence: CASSWGRTYEQYF. CDR3 DNA sequence: TGTGCCAGCAGTTGGGGCAGAACCTACGAGCAGTACTTC. The chain uses TRBV6-2 or TRBV6-3 and TRBJ2-7, with D perhaps matching TRBD1 (5 bases). The CDR3 consists of 13 residues. V was shortened by 4 bases and J by 2 bases, with 9 bases between the two germline ends. In germline, CDR1 is MNHEY, CDR2 SVGEGT.

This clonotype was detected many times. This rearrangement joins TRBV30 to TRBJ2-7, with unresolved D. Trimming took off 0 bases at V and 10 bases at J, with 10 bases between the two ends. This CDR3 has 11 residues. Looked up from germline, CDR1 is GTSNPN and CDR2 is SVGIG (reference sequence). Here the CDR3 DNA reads TGTGCCTGGAGTGTCGCCTGGGAACAGTACTTC. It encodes CAWSVAWEQYF.